These 32 T cell receptor beta chains came from one sample sequenced in a study of CD8+CD57+ T cells in acquired aplastic anemia. For CDR3 and TCR beta VDJ profiling, genomic DNA was the template used. TCRdb analysed the reads with MiXCR anew, one entry per CDR3 protein. The table records roughly 260,000 distinct CDR3 sequences, roughly half of them present only once. Selection for sequencing was limited to patients who had shown CD8+CD57+ cell expansion by flow cytometry. The sequenced sample consisted of sorted CD4+, CD8+, or CD8+CD57+ T cells (not recorded which) from PBMCs. Receptors were obtained from a human donor with aplastic anemia.

This clonotype showed up just once. The chain combines TRBV7-9 with TRBJ1-5, with a possible D match to TRBD1 (6 bases). Looked up from germline, CDR1 is SEHNR and CDR2 is FQNEAQ (reference sequence). This CDR3 region has 16 residues. V was trimmed by 5 bases and J by 7 bases, leaving 21 bases between them. DNA of the CDR3: TGTGCCAGCAGCAGGCAGGGGTTGGGGGGCGGGCAGCCCCAGCATTTT. This encodes CASSRQGLGGGQPQHF.

As regards this clonotype: A much larger clone lies a single base off, so this may be a read error. V usage is TRBV11-2 and J usage is TRBJ2-1; D might be TRBD2 (6 bases). The CDR3 runs 14 residues. CDR1 is SGHAT and CDR2 is FQNNGV in the germline V gene. The CDR3 bases are TGTGCCAGCGGCTTAGGCGGAGGGTTCTATGAGCAGTTCTTC. It specifies CASGLGGGFYEQFF.

The chain links TRBV29-1 to TRBJ1-4; D might be TRBD1 (6 bases). Trimming removed 6 bases from V and 7 bases from J, with 15 bases in between. Germline V CDR1 and CDR2: SQVTM, ANQGSEA. The CDR3 is made up of 13 amino acids. The CDR3 nucleotides read TGCAGCGTGGGGGGCGGGTCCGGTGAAAAACTGTTTTTT. Amino acid sequence: CSVGGGSGEKLFF.

Regarding this clonotype: At one of its ends the junction is not consistent with the germline gene, which may arise from a read error. The chain links TRBV9 to TRBJ2-1; 7 bases align to TRBD2. CDR3 length equals 15 residues. The germline CDR1 and CDR2 sequences are SGDLS and YYNGEE. The CDR3 loop is CASSPSGSSNNEQFF. CDR3 nucleotide sequence: TGTGCCAGCAGCCCTAGCGGAAGCTCCAACAATGAGCAGTTCTTC. Complete variable domain (other parts from reference TRBV9 and TRBJ2-1): DSGVTQTPKHLITATGQRVTLRCSPRSGDLSVYWYQQSLDQGLQFLIQYYNGEERAKGNILERFSAQQFPDLHSELNLSSLELGDSALYFCASSPSGSSNNEQFFGPGTRLTVL.

The chain joins TRBV12-5 to TRBJ2-1; 8 bases are a match to TRBD2. This CDR3 is 18 amino acids long. CDR1 is LGHNT, CDR2 FRNRAP, per germline. V trimming: 1 base; J trimming: 1 base; junction bases outside the gene matches: 9. CDR3 in amino acids: CASGLDFKRERSYNEQFF. The CDR3 nucleotides are TGTGCTAGTGGTTTGGATTTTAAGCGGGAGCGATCCTACAATGAGCAGTTCTTC.

The chain is built from TRBV15 and TRBJ1-1, with D unclear. Trimming removed 0 bases from V and 5 bases from J, with 10 bases in between. The CDR3 has 14 residues. Per germline, CDR1 LNHNV and CDR2 YYDKDF (reference sequence). DNA for the CDR3: TGTGCCACCAGCAGAGATAGGGCAGCTACTGAAGCTTTCTTT. Protein: CATSRDRAATEAFF.

This chain uses TRBV7-6 with TRBJ2-7; 10 bases are a match to TRBD1. The CDR3 is 15 amino acids. Germline CDR1 SGHVS, CDR2 FNYEAQ. V shed 6 bases, J shed 3 bases, and the junction held 8 bases outside the gene matches. This CDR3 is CASSKSDRGVYEQYF. DNA of the CDR3: TGTGCCAGCAGTAAATCGGACAGGGGGGTCTACGAGCAGTACTTC.

The DNA for the CDR3 is TGTGCCAGCAGCTTACTCTCGCGGCGGGGGGAGTTACGTCATGAGCAGTATTTT. It specifies CASSLLSRRGELRHEQYF. The rearrangement uses TRBV7-9 and TRBJ2-3; TRBD2 aligns across 8 bases. Trimming took 2 bases from V and 11 from J; bases not matched to a gene: 21. CDR3 size: 18 residues. Germline V gene sequence: CDR1 SEHNR, CDR2 FQNEAQ (reference sequence).

This chain joins TRBV10-3 and TRBJ1-1; TRBD1 aligns across 8 bases. Trimming at V came to 8 bases and at J to 6 bases, leaving 11 bases not matched to a gene. Germline CDR1 is ENHRY and CDR2 is SYGVKD. The CDR3 is made up of 14 amino acids. CDR3 amino acids: CAIAGGARGPEAFF. CDR3 nucleotides: TGTGCCATCGCAGGGGGCGCGAGGGGCCCTGAAGCTTTCTTT.

In regard to this clonotype: The final CDR3 position lacks the conserved phenylalanine or tryptophan, pointing to a likely read error. It is unclear where the CDR3 begins or ends on the DNA, so no DNA is shown, and the CDR3 is as TCRdb lists it. The chain carries TRBV9 and TRBJ1-2; whether TRBD1, the table's D call, matches the DNA was not checked. Counting both end residues, the CDR3 totals 10 amino acids. The germline V gene has CDR1 SGDLS and CDR2 YYNGEE. The CDR3: CASSVATRDR.

There are many counts of this clonotype. V gene TRBV19 combines with J gene TRBJ2-3; D uncertain. From germline, CDR1 is LNHDA and CDR2 SQIVND (reference sequence). This CDR3 contains 14 residues. Deletions cut 3 bases from V and 2 bases from J, with 9 bases between. This CDR3 reads CASSIVGTTDTQYF. CDR3 coding DNA: TGTGCCAGTAGTATTGTGGGAACCACAGATACGCAGTATTTT. The full variable domain, rest sourced from reference TRBV19 and TRBJ2-3, is DGGITQSPKYLFRKEGQNVTLSCEQNLNHDAMYWYRQDPGQGLRLIYYSQIVNDFQKGDIAEGYSVSREKKESFPLTVTSAQKNPTAFYLCASSIVGTTDTQYFGPGTRLTVL.

The rearrangement uses TRBV24-1 and TRBJ1-5; 7 positions agree with TRBD1. The J segment lost 3 bases and the V segment lost 10 bases, leaving 2 bases of the junction unmatched. The CDR3 length is 12 residues. CDR1 and CDR2 from the germline V gene are KGHDR and SFDVKD. CDR3 in DNA: TGTGCCACACAGGGGATCAATCAGCCCCAGCATTTT. Its protein product is CATQGINQPQHF.

This chain uses TRBV24-1 with TRBJ1-5, with 7 bases identical to TRBD1. The V gene end was trimmed by 3 bases and the J gene end by 2 bases; junction bases not matched to a gene: 3. Germline lookup yields CDR1 KGHDR and CDR2 SFDVKD. The CDR3 has 15 residues. The CDR3 here is CATSDPGTGNQPQHF. For the CDR3, the DNA is TGTGCCACCAGTGATCCTGGGACAGGCAATCAGCCCCAGCATTTT.

Ten or more counts support this clonotype. The chain has TRBV29-1 and TRBJ2-7; 8 nucleotides line up with TRBD1. The CDR3 length is 13 residues. The junction had 6 bases not matched to a gene; V was cut back by 5 bases and J by 3 bases. Germline CDR1 and CDR2: SQVTM and ANQGSEA. The CDR3 sequence: CSVRTGSRYEQYF. CDR3 nucleotide sequence: TGCAGCGTTAGGACAGGGTCGCGCTACGAGCAGTACTTC.

This clonotype was counted ten times or more. This CDR3 is CASASAVNQPQHF. The CDR3 nucleotides are TGTGCCAGCGCCTCGGCGGTCAATCAGCCCCAGCATTTT. J is TRBJ1-5 and V is TRBV27, with D hard to call. The CDR3 length is 13 residues. V shed 8 bases and J shed 3 bases, with 11 bases lying between them. Per the germline V gene, CDR1 is MNHEY and CDR2 is SMNVEV (reference sequence).

The chain has TRBV29-1 and TRBJ1-5; 7 positions match TRBD1. V lost 6 bases to trimming and J lost 2 bases; unmatched junction nucleotides: 4. This CDR3 is built from 13 residues. Germline V gene lookup returns CDR1 SQVTM and CDR2 ANQGSEA. DNA of the CDR3: TGCAGCGTGGGGGACAGTGGCAATCAGCCCCAGCATTTT. Translated: CSVGDSGNQPQHF.

This chain uses TRBV27 with TRBJ1-5; maybe TRBD1 (6 bases). The CDR3 extends over 15 amino acids. CDR1 and CDR2 (germline): MNHEY, SMNVEV (reference sequence). V was cut by 5 bases and J by 7 bases, with 18 bases left in between. CDR3 sequence (DNA): TGTGCCAGCAGTGCAGTGAGAGGGGGGGAACAGCCCCAGCATTTT. Its protein product is CASSAVRGGEQPQHF.

This clonotype was seen ten or more times. The rearrangement links TRBV15 to TRBJ1-5; D not certain. Per germline, CDR1 LNHNV and CDR2 YYDKDF (reference sequence). V lost 0 bases and J 14 bases, leaving 2 bases between the germline ends. This CDR3 region has 9 residues. The DNA for the CDR3 is TGTGCCACCAGCAGAGATAAGCATTTT. It translates to CATSRDKHF.

The chain employs TRBV7-7 and TRBJ1-1, with a possible D match to TRBD1 (6 bases). This CDR3 contains 14 residues. Germline assignment: CDR1 SSHAT and CDR2 FNYEAQ (reference sequence). Trimming shortened V by 5 bases and J by 1 base, and 11 bases separated the two germline ends. CDR3 bases: TGTGCCAGCAGCCCGGGACATCAGAACACTGAAGCTTTCTTT. This codes for CASSPGHQNTEAFF. The variable domain in full, completed from reference TRBV7-7 and TRBJ1-1, reads GAGVSQSPRYKVTKRGQDVTLRCDPISSHATLYWYQQALGQGPEFLTYFNYEAQPDKSGLPSDRFSAERPEGSISTLTIQRTEQRDSAMYRCASSPGHQNTEAFFGQGTRLTVV.

This clonotype came up once. The chain recombines TRBV24-1 with TRBJ2-1; 8 bases line up with TRBD2. The junction had 4 bases not matched to a gene; V was cut back by 6 bases and J by 4 bases. CDR1 and CDR2 (germline): KGHDR, SFDVKD. There are 14 residues in the CDR3. This CDR3 is CATSLTSVYNEQFF. The CDR3 DNA sequence: TGTGCCACCAGTCTGACTAGCGTATACAATGAGCAGTTCTTC.

This clonotype was picked up one time. The V call is TRBV20-1, the J call TRBJ1-2; maybe TRBD1 (6 bases). The CDR3 covers 10 residues. In germline, CDR1 is DFQATT, CDR2 SNEGSKA (reference sequence). V was trimmed by 3 bases and J by 8 bases, leaving 7 bases between them. CDR3: CSASGTGYTF. As DNA, the CDR3 is TGCAGTGCTAGCGGGACAGGCTACACCTTC.

This clonotype was seen repeatedly, ten times or more. V is TRBV12-3 or TRBV12-4 and J is TRBJ2-1; D is possibly TRBD2 (6 bases). The CDR3 totals 14 residues. V lost 0 bases, J lost 5 bases, and 8 bases lay in between. CDR3 region: CASSLALADNEQFF. DNA of the CDR3: TGTGCCAGCAGTTTAGCATTAGCGGACAATGAGCAGTTCTTC.

This clonotype was observed once. The rearrangement uses TRBV4-3 and TRBJ2-7, with 11 bases identical to TRBD1. CDR3 length equals 18 residues. Germline CDR1 and CDR2: LGHNA and YSLEER. Germline trimming cut 3 bases from V and 4 bases from J; bases unmatched to any gene: 14. CDR3 DNA: TGCGCCAGCAGCCACTATTTCCAGGGACAGGGGGAAGAGTACGAGCAGTACTTC. Translated, it gives CASSHYFQGQGEEYEQYF.

As regards this clonotype: A read error may explain this, as a much larger clone is one base away. The rearrangement uses TRBV7-2 and TRBJ1-2; 9 bases map to TRBD1. In germline, CDR1 is SGHTA, CDR2 FQGNSA. The J segment lost 3 bases and the V segment lost 2 bases, leaving 10 bases of the junction unmatched. The CDR3 runs to 17 residues. CDR3 nucleotides: TGTGCCAGCAGCTTACCCGGGACAGGGAGGGCAGACTATGGCTACACCTTC. It yields the protein CASSLPGTGRADYGYTF. The whole variable domain, remainder taken from reference TRBV7-2 and TRBJ1-2, is GAGVSQSPSNKVTEKGKDVELRCDPISGHTALYWYRQSLGQGLEFLIYFQGNSAPDKSGLPSDRFSAERTGGSVSTLTIQRTQQEDSAVYLCASSLPGTGRADYGYTFGSGTRLTVV.

The V call is TRBV7-2, the J call TRBJ1-1; D is unclear. The end of the DNA aligns better with TRBJ1-3, so the J call may be wrong. CDR1 and CDR2 (germline): SGHTA, FQGNSA. CDR3 length equals 15 residues. CDR3 coding DNA: TGTGCCAGCAGCTTATCCGGTAATTCGGGAAACACCATATATTTT. It yields the protein CASSLSGNSGNTIYF.

The V call is TRBV2, the J call TRBJ2-3; D remains ambiguous. The germline CDR1 and CDR2 sequences are SNHLY and FYNNEI. The CDR3 extends over 15 amino acids. Between the trimmed V and J ends, which lost 6 bases and 4 bases, there was a span of 17 bases. This CDR3 reads CASRPKNNPADTQYF. The CDR3 coding sequence is TGTGCCAGCAGGCCGAAAAACAACCCTGCAGATACGCAGTATTTT.

The chain recombines TRBV29-1 with TRBJ2-7; TRBD1 aligns across 7 bases. The junction had 7 bases not matched to a gene; V was cut back by 4 bases and J by 4 bases. Germline V lookup: CDR1 SQVTM, CDR2 ANQGSEA. This CDR3 has 13 residues. CDR3 in amino acids: CSVVTSTGYEQYF. CDR3 DNA: TGCAGCGTTGTTACCTCGACAGGGTACGAGCAGTACTTC.

The CDR3 loop is CASSFPGESTDTQYF. The CDR3 DNA reads as TGTGCCAGCAGCTTCCCCGGGGAGAGCACAGATACGCAGTATTTT. V gene TRBV7-9 combines with J gene TRBJ2-3; possible D gene TRBD2, 5 bases. V was pared by 3 bases and J by 0 bases, with 10 bases between. CDR3 length equals 15 residues. Germline V gene sequence: CDR1 SEHNR, CDR2 FQNEAQ (reference sequence).

The V gene is TRBV25-1, the J gene TRBJ2-7; D not certain. This CDR3 contains 17 residues. Germline V lookup: CDR1 MGHDK, CDR2 SYGVNS. Between the trimmed V and J ends, which lost 1 base and 1 base, there was a span of 17 bases. The CDR3 loop is CASSELGGNPGSYEQYF. DNA for the CDR3: TGTGCCAGCAGTGAATTAGGTGGGAACCCAGGATCCTACGAGCAGTACTTC.

The rearrangement links TRBV25-1 to TRBJ2-7, with D perhaps TRBD1 (6 bases). V lost 4 bases to trimming and J lost 4 bases, with 11 bases between them. CDR1 and CDR2 from the germline V gene are MGHDK and SYGVNS. The CDR3 runs 13 residues. CDR3 sequence: CASSGGQRYEQYF. DNA for the CDR3: TGTGCCAGCAGTGGAGGACAGAGGTACGAGCAGTACTTC.

Details on this clonotype: A much larger clone lies a single base off, so this may be a read error. V and J are TRBV2 and TRBJ1-3; no clear D. The V gene's germline CDR1 is SNHLY and CDR2 FYNNEI. CDR3 length equals 17 residues. The CDR3 sequence: CASSDPPTGFSGDTIYF. The DNA for the CDR3 is TGTGCCAGCAGTGATCCCCCCACGGGGTTCTCTGGAGACACCATATATTTT.

This clonotype was seen only a few times. The rearrangement links TRBV6-4 to TRBJ2-3; D is uncertain. Trimming shortened V by 0 bases and J by 3 bases, and 4 bases separated the two germline ends. The CDR3 sequence is 13 residues long. Germline V gene data show CDR1 as MRHNA and CDR2 as SNTAGT. CDR3 sequence (DNA): TGTGCCAGCAGTGACTCGAGGACAGATACGCAGTATTTT. Translated: CASSDSRTDTQYF.